This T cell receptor (beta chain) is from a study of identical twins. Germline CDR1 SGHTA, CDR2 FQGTGA. Trimming pared 2 bases from V and 4 bases from J, leaving 10 bases between. There are 14 residues in the CDR3. This clonotype was observed a handful of times. The antigen is unknown. Study conclusions and caveats: Zero-insertion results could be subject to partial confounding by invariant MAIT and iNKT cells.

One entry per CDR3 protein, called by TCRdb with MiXCR from the 5' RACE reads. The data hold 450,000 or so distinct CDR3 sequences, with roughly a quarter observed a single time. The same sample was also studied in work on T cells expressing NK-cell markers. As that study records: For over 5 donors, the dominant NKG2C+ clonotypes made up roughly 1.0-7.0% of their CD8+ T cells.

This TCR came from a woman under 30 in good health. The specimen was CD4+ T cells sorted from blood. The chain has TRBV7-3 and TRBJ2-3; unclear D gene. This chain's CDR3 is CASSLERKADTQYF. The CDR3 region has the DNA TGTGCCAGCAGCTTAGAACGTAAGGCAGATACGCAGTATTTT.